This T cell receptor beta chain was retrieved from a study of early T cells in non-severe SARS-CoV-2 infection. Turning to the study itself: Investigators sequenced bulk RNA drawn from unsorted whole blood, and chains remained unpaired.

TCRdb reprocessed the 5' RACE reads with MiXCR, giving one entry per CDR3 protein. The table shows 70,000 to 80,000 distinct CDR3 sequences, with around an eighth occurring only once. Study-level results: Reliance on VDJdb matching favored anti-spike CD8 responses; private and CD4 specificities were missed.

Concerning this clonotype: Its antigen is not known.

V lost 4 bases, J lost 3 bases, and 6 bases lay in between. The V gene's germline CDR1 is SQVTM and CDR2 ANQGSEA. The CDR3 totals 11 residues. The starting material was whole blood, obtained at baseline. This sequence originates from an adult who was a healthcare worker with PCR-confirmed SARS-CoV-2 infection or an uninfected control (not recorded which). J is TRBJ1-1 and V is TRBV29-1; D unclear. CDR3 sequence (DNA): TGCAGCGTTGGGACCTACACTGAAGCTTTCTTT. It yields the protein CSVGTYTEAFF.